This T cell receptor (beta chain) derives from a study of shared clonotypes between healthy human individuals. General study points: Blood was the only sampled material, and tissue repertoires likely differ. Clonotype sharing among donors likely depends on sequencing depth.

Sequenced by immunoSEQ multiplex PCR; TCRdb stores in-frame clones only, minus some. This sample has about 510,000 clones, with about 79% found just once. Each donor was a Caucasian adult residing in Nashville, Tennessee. Extraction of genomic DNA in unsorted samples used approximately 96 million PBMCs. On this clone: Its antigen remains unidentified.

The sample was PBMCs. The clonotype comes from a woman in her 40s in good health. Some clones in this sample may be carry-over from other donors' samples.

The DNA for the CDR3 is TGTGCCAGCAGCGCCGGGGGACTAGCGGCCCCCGGGGAGCTGTTTTTT. Residues: CASSAGGLAAPGELFF. The genes are TRBV6-4 and TRBJ2-2, with 11 bases identical to TRBD2. With V trimmed by 6 bases and J by 6 bases, 9 bases remained unmatched. CDR3 length: 16 residues. Germline CDR1 is MRHNA and CDR2 is SNTAGT.